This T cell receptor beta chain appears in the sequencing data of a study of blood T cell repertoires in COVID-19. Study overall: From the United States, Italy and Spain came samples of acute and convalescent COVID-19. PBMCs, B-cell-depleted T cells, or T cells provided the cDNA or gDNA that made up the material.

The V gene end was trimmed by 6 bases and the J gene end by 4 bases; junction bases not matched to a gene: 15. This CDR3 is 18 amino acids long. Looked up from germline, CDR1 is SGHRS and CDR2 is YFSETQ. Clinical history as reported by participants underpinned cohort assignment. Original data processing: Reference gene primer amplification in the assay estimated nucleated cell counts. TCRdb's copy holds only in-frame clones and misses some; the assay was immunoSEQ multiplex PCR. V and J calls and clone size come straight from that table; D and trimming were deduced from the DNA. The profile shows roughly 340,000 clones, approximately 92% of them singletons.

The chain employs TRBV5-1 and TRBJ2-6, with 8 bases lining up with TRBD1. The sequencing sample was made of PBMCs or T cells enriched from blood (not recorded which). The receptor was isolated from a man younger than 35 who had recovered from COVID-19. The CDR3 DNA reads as TGCGCCAGCACTCCCGGACAGGGAGCCGGGGTGGGGGCCAACGTCCTGACTTTC. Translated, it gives CASTPGQGAGVGANVLTF.